This passage covers 9 T cell receptor beta chains from one sample sequenced in a study of T cells after somatic rescue of genetic block. Sequenced by immunoSEQ multiplex PCR; TCRdb stores in-frame clones only, minus some. This table has fewer than 150,000 clones, 75% to 95% appearing once. Sample: peripheral blood mononuclear cells (PBMCs). These receptor sequences come from a woman aged 18-35 years.

V and J are TRBV4-1 and TRBJ2-7; the D call may be TRBD1 or TRBD2 (5 bases each). This CDR3 has 13 amino acids. Germline V lookup: CDR1 MGHRA, CDR2 YSYEKL. Deletions cut 4 bases from V and 7 bases from J, with 14 bases between. This CDR3 is CASSPVRGGEQYF. The CDR3 region has the DNA TGCGCCAGCAGCCCAGTTCGGGGCGGGGAGCAGTACTTC.

This clone was found a few times. The rearrangement joins TRBV30 to TRBJ1-3; D may be TRBD1 (6 bases). Germline-derived CDR1 and CDR2 are GTSNPN and SVGIG (reference sequence). CDR3 length: 14 amino acids. Deletions cut 2 bases from V and 0 bases from J, with 8 bases between. CDR3 DNA: TGTGCCTGGAGTACAGGGCACTCTGGAAACACCATATATTTT. Translating gives CAWSTGHSGNTIYF.

The chain carries TRBV2 and TRBJ1-5, with 7 bases aligning to TRBD1. The V gene end was trimmed by 7 bases and the J gene end by 4 bases; junction bases not matched to a gene: 7. This CDR3 spans 14 amino acids. CDR1 SNHLY and CDR2 FYNNEI come from the germline V gene. The CDR3 loop reads CASKHRGGNQPQHF. The CDR3 bases are TGTGCCAGCAAGCACAGGGGAGGAAATCAGCCCCAGCATTTT.

V and J are TRBV27 and TRBJ2-1, with 8 bases aligning to TRBD1. Germline V gives CDR1 MNHEY, CDR2 SMNVEV (reference sequence). V trimming: 3 bases; J trimming: 0 bases; junction bases outside the gene matches: 4. There are 16 residues in the CDR3. CDR3 sequence: CASSFNRGSSYNEQFF. CDR3 DNA sequence: TGTGCCAGCAGTTTTAACAGGGGGAGCTCCTACAATGAGCAGTTCTTC.

The gene calls are TRBV30 and TRBJ1-1; D not resolved. Trimming removed 2 bases from V and 0 bases from J, with 13 bases in between. Looked up from germline, CDR1 is GTSNPN and CDR2 is SVGIG (reference sequence). The length of the CDR3 is 15 residues. CDR3 DNA: TGTGCCTGGAGTTCGACGGGTTCTTTGAACACTGAAGCTTTCTTT. It yields the protein CAWSSTGSLNTEAFF.

This chain connects TRBV4-3 to TRBJ1-6; D is uncertain. Germline lookup yields CDR1 LGHNA and CDR2 YSLEER. Trimming removed 4 bases from V and 10 bases from J, with 23 bases in between. The CDR3 covers 17 residues. The CDR3 is CASSRHQRAQPQSPLHF. CDR3 DNA sequence: TGCGCCAGCAGCCGGCACCAAAGGGCTCAGCCCCAATCACCCCTCCACTTT.

The V and J genes are TRBV28 and TRBJ1-2; 7 bases align to TRBD1. The CDR3 is made up of 13 amino acids. With V trimmed by 6 bases and J by 4 bases, 5 bases remained unmatched. Looked up from germline, CDR1 is MDHEN and CDR2 is SYDVKM. CDR3 nucleotide sequence: TGTGCCAGCAGCAAACAGGGGCTCTATGGCTACACCTTC. Amino acid sequence: CASSKQGLYGYTF.

The V gene is TRBV18, the J gene TRBJ2-5; 13 bases fit TRBD2. The J segment lost 2 bases and the V segment lost 8 bases, leaving 5 bases of the junction unmatched. CDR1 is KGHSH, CDR2 LQKENI, per germline. The CDR3 covers 15 residues. The CDR3 coding sequence is TGTGCCAGCACCGGACTAGCGGGGGTTCAAGAGACCCAGTACTTC. Its protein product is CASTGLAGVQETQYF. The complete variable domain, with remaining parts taken from reference TRBV18 and TRBJ2-5, reads NAGVMQNPRHLVRRRGQEARLRCSPMKGHSHVYWYRQLPEEGLKFMVYLQKENIIDESGMPKERFSAEFPKEGPSILRIQQVVRGDSAAYFCASTGLAGVQETQYFGPGTRLLVL.

V gene TRBV30 combines with J gene TRBJ1-5, with D possibly TRBD1 on 6 matching bases. Between the trimmed V and J ends, which lost 4 bases and 7 bases, there was a span of 17 bases. The CDR3 totals 14 residues. In germline, CDR1 is GTSNPN, CDR2 SVGIG (reference sequence). CDR3 amino acids: CAWKNPGERQPQHF. The CDR3 DNA sequence: TGTGCCTGGAAAAACCCAGGGGAGAGGCAGCCCCAGCATTTT.